Listed below are T cell receptor beta chains from one sample, sequenced in a study of response to subunit inactivated influenza vaccine. TCRdb reprocessed the RT-PCR reads with MiXCR, giving one entry per CDR3 protein. The sample consists of roughly 540,000 distinct CDR3 sequences, 20% to 25% of them appearing once. In addition, the sample was reused for a study of T cells expressing NK-cell markers.

The sample in question was CD4+ T cells sorted from PBMCs, obtained roughly 12 days after vaccination. These receptors all stem from a man aged 50-59 years who received an inactivated influenza vaccine. Both conserved end residues are part of each CDR3. Fields, in order: D gene, V gene, J gene, clone size, CDR3 DNA, CDR3 protein. The D gene is left open where the match is weak. Expanded clones get a size class; other rows say once, few or many, or leave the size out.

d_call: TRBD2; v_call: TRBV7-2; j_call: TRBJ2-2; clone_size: NA; cdr3_nt: TGTGCCAGCAGCCGGACTAGCGGGAGGGCCGGGGAGCTGTTTTTT; cdr3_aa: CASSRTSGRAGELFF
d_call: NA; v_call: TRBV4-3; j_call: TRBJ2-3; clone_size: few; cdr3_nt: TGCGCCAGCAGCCAGGGCGGCCGCACAGATACGCAGTATTTT; cdr3_aa: CASSQGGRTDTQYF
d_call: NA; v_call: TRBV7-2; j_call: TRBJ2-7; clone_size: many; cdr3_nt: TGTGCCAGCAGCTTAGTCGGCTCCTTCCACGAGCAGTACTTC; cdr3_aa: CASSLVGSFHEQYF
d_call: NA; v_call: TRBV14; j_call: TRBJ1-1; clone_size: NA; cdr3_nt: TGTGCCAGCAGCGCCCAGACAGGGAACACTGAAGCTTTCTTT; cdr3_aa: CASSAQTGNTEAFF
d_call: TRBD1; v_call: TRBV5-1; j_call: TRBJ2-3; clone_size: many; cdr3_nt: TGCGCCAGCCGCCCGACAGGGCTTAGCACAGATACGCAGTATTTT; cdr3_aa: CASRPTGLSTDTQYF
d_call: NA; v_call: TRBV5-1; j_call: TRBJ2-3; clone_size: few; cdr3_nt: TGCGCCAGCAGCTTGGGCGGATCCCCACACACAGATACGCAGTATTTT; cdr3_aa: CASSLGGSPHTDTQYF
d_call: TRBD1; v_call: TRBV7-2; j_call: TRBJ1-2; clone_size: few; cdr3_nt: TGTGCCAGCAGCTCAGGGACAGGGGGGGGCTACACCTTC; cdr3_aa: CASSSGTGGGYTF
d_call: NA; v_call: TRBV2; j_call: TRBJ2-7; clone_size: NA; cdr3_nt: TGTGCCAGCAACAGGGACGGTACCTACGAGCAGTACTTC; cdr3_aa: CASNRDGTYEQYF
d_call: NA; v_call: TRBV7-2; j_call: TRBJ2-7; clone_size: NA; cdr3_nt: TGTGCCAGCAACCAAAGTCCTGGTGGGTTATACGAGCAGTACTTC; cdr3_aa: CASNQSPGGLYEQYF
d_call: NA; v_call: TRBV7-2; j_call: TRBJ2-1; clone_size: NA; cdr3_nt: TGTGCCAGCAGCTTACCTAACAGGGCCAATGAGCAGTTCTTC; cdr3_aa: CASSLPNRANEQFF
d_call: NA; v_call: TRBV28; j_call: TRBJ2-5; clone_size: NA; cdr3_nt: TGTGCCAGCAGTTTATGGAGGAGGGGGGTGGAGACCCAGTACTTC; cdr3_aa: CASSLWRRGVETQYF
d_call: NA; v_call: TRBV28; j_call: TRBJ1-6; clone_size: few; cdr3_nt: TGTGCCAGCAGTCCTAACCACCAACCCCTCCACTTT; cdr3_aa: CASSPNHQPLHF
d_call: NA; v_call: TRBV5-1; j_call: TRBJ2-7; clone_size: many; cdr3_nt: TGCGCCAGCAGCCCCTCCGGGACCACCTACGAGCAGTACTTC; cdr3_aa: CASSPSGTTYEQYF
d_call: NA; v_call: TRBV29-1; j_call: TRBJ2-3; clone_size: few; cdr3_nt: TGCAGCGCCTCGAGGTCAAATTGGGGAGATACGCAGTATTTT; cdr3_aa: CSASRSNWGDTQYF
d_call: NA; v_call: TRBV20-1; j_call: TRBJ2-2; clone_size: NA; cdr3_nt: TGCAGTGCTAGAGATCTGAGGGGGGCCGGGGAGCTGTTTTTT; cdr3_aa: CSARDLRGAGELFF
d_call: NA; v_call: TRBV5-1; j_call: TRBJ2-2; clone_size: few; cdr3_nt: TGCGCCAGCAGCCCCGGGGCGTGGAACACCGGGGAGCTGTTTTTT; cdr3_aa: CASSPGAWNTGELFF
d_call: NA; v_call: TRBV3-1; j_call: TRBJ2-7; clone_size: NA; cdr3_nt: TGTGCCAGCAGACACGGGGACTACGAGCAGTACTTC; cdr3_aa: CASRHGDYEQYF
d_call: NA; v_call: TRBV6-1; j_call: TRBJ2-1; clone_size: few; cdr3_nt: TGTGCCAGCAGTGACCACCGTAGTTACTCCTACAATGAGCAGTTCTTC; cdr3_aa: CASSDHRSYSYNEQFF
d_call: TRBD1; v_call: TRBV7-2; j_call: TRBJ2-5; clone_size: NA; cdr3_nt: TGTGCCAGCAGCCCCGGGACAGTAGAAGAGACCCAGTACTTC; cdr3_aa: CASSPGTVEETQYF
d_call: NA; v_call: TRBV4-3; j_call: TRBJ2-3; clone_size: NA; cdr3_nt: TGCGTCAGCAGCCAAGAGCTGACCCGCACAGATACGCAGTATTTT; cdr3_aa: CVSSQELTRTDTQYF
d_call: TRBD2; v_call: TRBV27; j_call: TRBJ2-3; clone_size: NA; cdr3_nt: TGTGCCAGCAGCAATAGCGGGGGGGCTACAGATACGCAGTATTTT; cdr3_aa: CASSNSGGATDTQYF
d_call: NA; v_call: TRBV5-1; j_call: TRBJ1-2; clone_size: NA; cdr3_nt: TGCGCCAGCAGCGAGGGTTTTAATGCTGGCTACACCTTC; cdr3_aa: CASSEGFNAGYTF
d_call: NA; v_call: TRBV29-1; j_call: TRBJ2-7; clone_size: NA; cdr3_nt: TGCAGCGCCGAGACAGCTTCCTACGAGCAGTACTTC; cdr3_aa: CSAETASYEQYF
d_call: NA; v_call: TRBV4-2; j_call: TRBJ2-1; clone_size: few; cdr3_nt: TGTGCCAGCAGCCAAGATCGGTCTAGCGTTTACAATGAGCAGTTCTTC; cdr3_aa: CASSQDRSSVYNEQFF
d_call: NA; v_call: TRBV7-2; j_call: TRBJ2-3; clone_size: NA; cdr3_nt: TGTGCCAGCAGCTACAGACTAGTTGGCACAGATACGCAGTATTTT; cdr3_aa: CASSYRLVGTDTQYF
d_call: NA; v_call: TRBV25-1; j_call: TRBJ2-1; clone_size: few; cdr3_nt: TGTGCCAGAAGTGATTGGGCAGGCGACCACAATGAGCAGTTCTTC; cdr3_aa: CARSDWAGDHNEQFF
d_call: TRBD1; v_call: TRBV4-3; j_call: TRBJ1-5; clone_size: NA; cdr3_nt: TGCGCCAGCAGCCAAGATTCAGGGGGGGTCCAGCCCCAGCATTTT; cdr3_aa: CASSQDSGGVQPQHF
d_call: NA; v_call: TRBV12-3/TRBV12-4; j_call: TRBJ1-1; clone_size: NA; cdr3_nt: TGTGCCAGCAGTTTAGAGAGGACAGTCACTGAAGCTTTCTTT; cdr3_aa: CASSLERTVTEAFF
d_call: NA; v_call: TRBV5-8; j_call: TRBJ1-5; clone_size: few; cdr3_nt: TGTGCCAGCAGACCAACAGGGTACAGTGATCAGCCCCAGCATTTT; cdr3_aa: CASRPTGYSDQPQHF
d_call: NA; v_call: TRBV10-3; j_call: TRBJ1-2; clone_size: NA; cdr3_nt: TGTGCCATCAGTGACGCCGGGATCTCGGGAGGCTACACCTTC; cdr3_aa: CAISDAGISGGYTF
d_call: TRBD1; v_call: TRBV20-1; j_call: TRBJ2-5; clone_size: NA; cdr3_nt: TGCAGTGCTGGGCCGTCTACAGGGGGCAAAGAGACCCAGTACTTC; cdr3_aa: CSAGPSTGGKETQYF
d_call: NA; v_call: TRBV6-1; j_call: TRBJ1-2; clone_size: many; cdr3_nt: TGTGCCAGCAGTGAAGCACAGATCTATGGCTACACCTTC; cdr3_aa: CASSEAQIYGYTF
d_call: NA; v_call: TRBV2; j_call: TRBJ1-5; clone_size: once; cdr3_nt: TGTGCCAGCAGTACCATGGGACGGGGGAATCAGCCCCAGCATTTT; cdr3_aa: CASSTMGRGNQPQHF
d_call: NA; v_call: TRBV12-3/TRBV12-4; j_call: TRBJ1-1; clone_size: NA; cdr3_nt: TGTGCCAGCAGTTACTCCCCCCTGGGACCCACTGAAGCTTTCTTT; cdr3_aa: CASSYSPLGPTEAFF
d_call: NA; v_call: TRBV10-3; j_call: TRBJ2-7; clone_size: NA; cdr3_nt: TGTGCCATCAGTTACAGGGACCACGAGCAGTACTTC; cdr3_aa: CAISYRDHEQYF
d_call: NA; v_call: TRBV15; j_call: TRBJ2-5; clone_size: few; cdr3_nt: TGTGCCACCAGCAGAGATCGTGGCTGGGAGGAGACCCAGTACTTC; cdr3_aa: CATSRDRGWEETQYF
d_call: NA; v_call: TRBV10-2; j_call: TRBJ2-1; clone_size: NA; cdr3_nt: TGCGCCACCAACCCTCAGGGCGTCAATGAGCAGTTCTTC; cdr3_aa: CATNPQGVNEQFF
d_call: NA; v_call: TRBV10-3; j_call: TRBJ1-1; clone_size: few; cdr3_nt: TGTGCCATCAGTGAGGTCGATTTAGCCTGGAACACTGAAGCTTTCTTT; cdr3_aa: CAISEVDLAWNTEAFF
d_call: NA; v_call: TRBV20-1; j_call: TRBJ2-7; clone_size: NA; cdr3_nt: TGCAGTGCTAGGGCCAGGGCTTTCGACGAGCAGTACTTC; cdr3_aa: CSARARAFDEQYF
d_call: NA; v_call: TRBV20-1; j_call: TRBJ1-4; clone_size: few; cdr3_nt: TGCAGTGCAAGACAGTTGGTCAATGAAAAACTGTTTTTT; cdr3_aa: CSARQLVNEKLFF
d_call: TRBD1; v_call: TRBV9; j_call: TRBJ1-1; clone_size: few; cdr3_nt: TGTGCCAGCAGCGCAAGGACAGGGGGGAACACTGAAGCTTTCTTT; cdr3_aa: CASSARTGGNTEAFF
d_call: NA; v_call: TRBV14; j_call: TRBJ2-5; clone_size: NA; cdr3_nt: TGTGCCAGCAGCTCGTTTGGTGGGACCCAGTACTTC; cdr3_aa: CASSSFGGTQYF
d_call: NA; v_call: TRBV7-9; j_call: TRBJ2-1; clone_size: NA; cdr3_nt: TGTGCCAGCAGCCGTAGGGTCGGAAACAATGAGCAGTTCTTC; cdr3_aa: CASSRRVGNNEQFF
d_call: NA; v_call: TRBV2; j_call: TRBJ1-2; clone_size: NA; cdr3_nt: TGTGCCAGCAGACAGGGACCAGCGGGCTACACCTTC; cdr3_aa: CASRQGPAGYTF
d_call: TRBD2; v_call: TRBV12-3/TRBV12-4; j_call: TRBJ2-5; clone_size: few; cdr3_nt: TGTGCCAGCAGTTCCCGACTAGCGGGGGGACAAGAGACCCAGTACTTC; cdr3_aa: CASSSRLAGGQETQYF
d_call: NA; v_call: TRBV20-1; j_call: TRBJ1-1; clone_size: NA; cdr3_nt: TGCAGTGCTAGTCGGCAGGGGCGAACTGAAGCTTTCTTT; cdr3_aa: CSASRQGRTEAFF
d_call: NA; v_call: TRBV14; j_call: TRBJ2-3; clone_size: NA; cdr3_nt: TGTGCCAGCAGCCCCTTCGGCAGGCCTACGCAGTATTTT; cdr3_aa: CASSPFGRPTQYF
d_call: TRBD2; v_call: TRBV10-2; j_call: TRBJ2-3; clone_size: few; cdr3_nt: TGCGCCAGCAGCGCACTAGCGGGGGTTCCAGATACGCAGTATTTT; cdr3_aa: CASSALAGVPDTQYF
d_call: NA; v_call: TRBV12-3/TRBV12-4; j_call: TRBJ1-1; clone_size: many; cdr3_nt: TGTGCCAGCAGGGTACAGGCACTGAATGAAGCTTTCTTT; cdr3_aa: CASRVQALNEAFF
d_call: NA; v_call: TRBV7-8; j_call: TRBJ2-2; clone_size: many; cdr3_nt: TGTGCCAGCAGCTTACCGGCTGTTGGAAACACCGGGGAGCTGTTTTTT; cdr3_aa: CASSLPAVGNTGELFF
d_call: TRBD2; v_call: TRBV5-1; j_call: TRBJ2-5; clone_size: few; cdr3_nt: TGCGCCAGCAGCGATTTAGCGGGAGCGGGGGAGACCCAGTACTTC; cdr3_aa: CASSDLAGAGETQYF
d_call: NA; v_call: TRBV5-6; j_call: TRBJ2-5; clone_size: NA; cdr3_nt: TGTGCCAGCAGTCCTAGGAGGCAGGGGTCCCAGTACTTC; cdr3_aa: CASSPRRQGSQYF
d_call: NA; v_call: TRBV12-3/TRBV12-4; j_call: TRBJ1-5; clone_size: many; cdr3_nt: TGTGCCAGCAGTTTATGGGAGAATCAGCCCCAGCATTTT; cdr3_aa: CASSLWENQPQHF